This T cell receptor (beta chain) was found in a study of blood T cell repertoires in COVID-19. As for the study in general: Some COVID-19 samples were acute and others convalescent; all came from the United States, Italy and Spain. Nucleic acid was either cDNA or gDNA, and it came from T cells, B-cell-depleted T cells, or PBMCs.

This clone was seen more than once but under ten times. Trimming left V 9 bases short and J 4 bases short, with 21 bases between. Germline CDR1 is SGHTA and CDR2 is FQGNSA. The CDR3 has 15 residues. Per the original data handling: Amplification with reference gene primers provided the estimates of nucleated cell counts. The data were produced by immunoSEQ multiplex PCR, yet TCRdb's version contains in-frame clones alone and is incomplete. V, J and clone size are taken as reported in that table, and D and trimming were inferred from the DNA itself. Of about 200,000 clones listed, roughly 84% are singletons.

The rearrangement uses TRBV7-2 and TRBJ1-2; D may be TRBD1 (6 bases). The clonotype originates from a man aged 35-49 years with acute or convalescent COVID-19. Material for sequencing was peripheral blood. The CDR3 sequence: CASPSPRTAGYGYTF. The CDR3 DNA is TGTGCCAGTCCCTCACCTCGGACAGCTGGCTATGGCTACACCTTC. The full variable domain, rest sourced from reference TRBV7-2 and TRBJ1-2, is GAGVSQSPSNKVTEKGKDVELRCDPISGHTALYWYRQSLGQGLEFLIYFQGNSAPDKSGLPSDRFSAERTGGSVSTLTIQRTQQEDSAVYLCASPSPRTAGYGYTFGSGTRLTVV.